This T cell receptor (beta chain) comes out of a study of beta chain features in type 1 diabetes. Regarding the study as a whole: A moderate, significant TCRB CDR3 shortening appeared in type 1 diabetes across four CD4+ subsets.

This clone was counted a few times. Antigen unknown. The isolated RNA, all of it, was reverse transcribed, so expressed TCRB transcripts were what got sequenced. Clones were read by immunoSEQ multiplex PCR, and TCRdb kept only the in-frame ones, dropping some. Of some 350,000 clones listed, around an eighth were seen once; the top ten hold approximately 0.016%. A CD45RO/CCR7/CD25/CD127/CD95/CD27 panel sorted naive, central memory, regulatory and stem cell-like memory CD4+ cells. The CDR3 contains 13 residues. The V gene's germline CDR1 is LGHNA and CDR2 YSLEER. J was trimmed by 16 bases and V by 2 bases; bases with no gene match: 10.

The TCR comes from a young woman with type 1 diabetes. Sequencing was performed on naive CD4+ T cells from blood. The gene calls are TRBV4-3 and TRBJ2-1, with TRBD1 identical over 8 bases. The CDR3 sequence is CASSQLPGTGPFF. The CDR3 DNA follows: TGCGCCAGCAGCCAACTACCCGGGACAGGTCCCTTCTTC.